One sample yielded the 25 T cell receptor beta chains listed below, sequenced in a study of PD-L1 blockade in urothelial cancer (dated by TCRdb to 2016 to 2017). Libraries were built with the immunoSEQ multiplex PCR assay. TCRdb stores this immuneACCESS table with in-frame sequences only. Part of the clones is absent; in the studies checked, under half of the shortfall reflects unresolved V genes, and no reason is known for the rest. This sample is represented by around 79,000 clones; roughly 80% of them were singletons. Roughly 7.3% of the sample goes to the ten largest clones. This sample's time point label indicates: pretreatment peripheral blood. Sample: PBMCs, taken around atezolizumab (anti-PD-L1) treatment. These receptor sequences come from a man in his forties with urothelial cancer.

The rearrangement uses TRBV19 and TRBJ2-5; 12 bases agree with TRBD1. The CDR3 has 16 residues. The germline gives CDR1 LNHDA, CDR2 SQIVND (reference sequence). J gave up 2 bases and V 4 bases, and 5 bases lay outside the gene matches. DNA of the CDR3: TGTGCCAGTAGTAAGTGGGACAGGGGGCCTCAAGAGACCCAGTACTTC. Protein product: CASSKWDRGPQETQYF.

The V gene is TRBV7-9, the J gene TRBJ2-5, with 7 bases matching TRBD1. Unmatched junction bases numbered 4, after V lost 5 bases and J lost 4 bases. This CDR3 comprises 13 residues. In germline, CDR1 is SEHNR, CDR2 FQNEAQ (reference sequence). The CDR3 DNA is TGTGCCAGCAGCCCTAGGGGGCGAGAGACCCAGTACTTC. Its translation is CASSPRGRETQYF.

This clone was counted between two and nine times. CDR3 loop: CASSLLAGVSNEQFF. The CDR3 DNA is TGTGCCAGTAGCCTTCTAGCGGGAGTCTCCAATGAGCAGTTCTTC. The rearrangement uses TRBV19 and TRBJ2-1; TRBD2 agrees at 10 bases. CDR3 length equals 15 residues. Trimming at V came to 6 bases and at J to 6 bases, leaving 8 bases not matched to a gene. Germline CDR1 LNHDA, CDR2 SQIVND (reference sequence).

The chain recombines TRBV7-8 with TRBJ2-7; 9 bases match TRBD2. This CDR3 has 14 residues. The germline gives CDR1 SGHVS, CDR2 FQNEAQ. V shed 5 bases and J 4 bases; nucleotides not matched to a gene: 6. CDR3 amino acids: CASSHTSGYYEQYF. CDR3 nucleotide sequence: TGTGCCAGCAGCCACACTAGCGGGTATTACGAGCAGTACTTC.

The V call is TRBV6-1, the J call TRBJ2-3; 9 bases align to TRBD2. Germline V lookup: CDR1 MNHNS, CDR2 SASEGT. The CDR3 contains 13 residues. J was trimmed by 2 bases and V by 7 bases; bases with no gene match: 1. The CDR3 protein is CASIAGDTDTQYF. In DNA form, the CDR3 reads TGTGCCAGCATAGCGGGAGACACAGATACGCAGTATTTT.

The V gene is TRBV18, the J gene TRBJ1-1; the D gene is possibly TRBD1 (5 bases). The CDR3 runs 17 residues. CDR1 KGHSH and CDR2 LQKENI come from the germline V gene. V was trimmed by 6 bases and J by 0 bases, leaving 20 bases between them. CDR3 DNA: TGTGCCAGCTCCCATGGGCAAGGGGCTGGGGTGAACACTGAAGCTTTCTTT. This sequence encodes CASSHGQGAGVNTEAFF.

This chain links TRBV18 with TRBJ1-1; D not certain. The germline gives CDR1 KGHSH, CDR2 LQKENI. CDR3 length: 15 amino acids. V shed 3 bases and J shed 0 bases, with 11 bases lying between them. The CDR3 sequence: CASSPQLEMNTEAFF. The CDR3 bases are TGTGCCAGCTCACCGCAATTAGAGATGAACACTGAAGCTTTCTTT.

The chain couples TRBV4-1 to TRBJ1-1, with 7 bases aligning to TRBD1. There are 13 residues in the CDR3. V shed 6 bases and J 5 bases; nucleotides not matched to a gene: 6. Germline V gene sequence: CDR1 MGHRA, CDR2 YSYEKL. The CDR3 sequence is CASRKTRGTEAFF. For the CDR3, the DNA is TGCGCCAGCAGAAAAACCAGGGGGACTGAAGCTTTCTTT.

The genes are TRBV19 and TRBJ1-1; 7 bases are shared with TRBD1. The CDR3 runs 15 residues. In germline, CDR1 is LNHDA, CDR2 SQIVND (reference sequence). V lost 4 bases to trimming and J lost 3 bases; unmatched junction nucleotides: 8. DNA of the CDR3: TGTGCCAGTAGTACCTCCCGGCAGGGGGACACTGAAGCTTTCTTT. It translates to CASSTSRQGDTEAFF.

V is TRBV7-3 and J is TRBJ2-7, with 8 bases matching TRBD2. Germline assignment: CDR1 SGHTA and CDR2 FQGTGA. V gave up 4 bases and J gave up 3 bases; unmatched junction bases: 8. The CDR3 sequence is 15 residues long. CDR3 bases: TGTGCCAGCAGCTCCCCCCTAGCGGGCCGCTACGAGCAGTACTTC. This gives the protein CASSSPLAGRYEQYF.

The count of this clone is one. CDR3: CASSVTSGTPDTQYF. The CDR3 DNA follows: TGTGCCAGCAGCGTGACTAGCGGGACACCAGATACGCAGTATTTT. J is TRBJ2-3 and V is TRBV9, with 11 bases fitting TRBD2. The ends lost 2 bases at V and 4 bases at J; junction bases unmatched: 3. Germline assignment: CDR1 SGDLS and CDR2 YYNGEE. The CDR3 consists of 15 residues.

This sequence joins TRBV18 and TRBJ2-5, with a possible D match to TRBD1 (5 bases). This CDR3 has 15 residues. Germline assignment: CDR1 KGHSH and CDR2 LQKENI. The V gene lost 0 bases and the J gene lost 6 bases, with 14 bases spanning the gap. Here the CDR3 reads CASSPPLGALKTQYF. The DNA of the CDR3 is TGTGCCAGCTCACCACCGCTAGGGGCGTTGAAGACCCAGTACTTC. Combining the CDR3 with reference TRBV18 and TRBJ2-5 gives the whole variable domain NAGVMQNPRHLVRRRGQEARLRCSPMKGHSHVYWYRQLPEEGLKFMVYLQKENIIDESGMPKERFSAEFPKEGPSILRIQQVVRGDSAAYFCASSPPLGALKTQYFGPGTRLLVL.

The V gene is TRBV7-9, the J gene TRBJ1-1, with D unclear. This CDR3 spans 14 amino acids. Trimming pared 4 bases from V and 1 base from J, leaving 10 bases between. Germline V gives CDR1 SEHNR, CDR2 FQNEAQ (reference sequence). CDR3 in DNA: TGTGCCAGCAGCTCCGCAGGAGGGAACACTGAAGCTTTCTTT. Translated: CASSSAGGNTEAFF.

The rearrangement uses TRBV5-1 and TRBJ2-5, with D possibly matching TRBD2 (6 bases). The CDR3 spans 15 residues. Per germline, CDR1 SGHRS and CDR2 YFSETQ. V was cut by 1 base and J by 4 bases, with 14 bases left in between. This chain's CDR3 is CASSLSPTSPETQYF. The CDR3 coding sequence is TGCGCCAGCAGCTTGTCTCCGACTAGTCCAGAGACCCAGTACTTC.

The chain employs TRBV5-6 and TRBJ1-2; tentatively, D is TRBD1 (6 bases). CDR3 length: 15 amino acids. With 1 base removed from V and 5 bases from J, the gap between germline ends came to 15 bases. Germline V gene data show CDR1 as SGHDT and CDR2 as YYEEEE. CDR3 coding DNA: TGTGCCAGCAGCTTGTTTTCAGGGGCTTATTATGGCTACACCTTC. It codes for CASSLFSGAYYGYTF.

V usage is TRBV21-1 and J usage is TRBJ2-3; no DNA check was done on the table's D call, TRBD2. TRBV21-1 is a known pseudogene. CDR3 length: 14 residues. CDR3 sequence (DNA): TGTGCCAGCAGCGCCCCGCGCGACACAGATACGCAGTATTTT. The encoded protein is CASSAPRDTDTQYF.

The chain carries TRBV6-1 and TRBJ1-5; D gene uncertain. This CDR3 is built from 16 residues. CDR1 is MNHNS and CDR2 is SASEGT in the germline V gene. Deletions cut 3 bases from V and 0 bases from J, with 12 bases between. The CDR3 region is CASSDIHSVSNQPQHF. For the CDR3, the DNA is TGTGCCAGCAGTGATATACACAGTGTTAGCAATCAGCCCCAGCATTTT.

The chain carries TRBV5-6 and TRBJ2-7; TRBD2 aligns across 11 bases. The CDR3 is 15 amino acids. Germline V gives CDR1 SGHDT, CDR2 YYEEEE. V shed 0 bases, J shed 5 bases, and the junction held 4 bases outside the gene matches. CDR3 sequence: CASSLGLAGFNEQYF. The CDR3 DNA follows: TGTGCCAGCAGCTTGGGACTAGCGGGATTCAACGAGCAGTACTTC. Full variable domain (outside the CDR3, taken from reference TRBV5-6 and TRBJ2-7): DAGVTQSPTHLIKTRGQQVTLRCSPKSGHDTVSWYQQALGQGPQFIFQYYEEEERQRGNFPDRFSGHQFPNYSSELNVNALLLGDSALYLCASSLGLAGFNEQYFGPGTRLTVT.

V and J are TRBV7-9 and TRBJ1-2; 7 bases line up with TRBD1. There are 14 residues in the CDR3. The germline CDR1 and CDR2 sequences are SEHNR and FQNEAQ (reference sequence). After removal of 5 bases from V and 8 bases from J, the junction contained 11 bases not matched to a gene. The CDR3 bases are TGTGCCAGCAGCGGTCGACAGGGCGCGTTGGGCTACACCTTC. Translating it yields CASSGRQGALGYTF.

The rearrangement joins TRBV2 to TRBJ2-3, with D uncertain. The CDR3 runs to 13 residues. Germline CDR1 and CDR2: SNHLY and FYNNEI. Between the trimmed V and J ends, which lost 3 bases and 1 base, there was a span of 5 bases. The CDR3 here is CASSDGRTDTQYF. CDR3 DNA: TGTGCCAGCAGTGATGGGCGCACAGATACGCAGTATTTT.

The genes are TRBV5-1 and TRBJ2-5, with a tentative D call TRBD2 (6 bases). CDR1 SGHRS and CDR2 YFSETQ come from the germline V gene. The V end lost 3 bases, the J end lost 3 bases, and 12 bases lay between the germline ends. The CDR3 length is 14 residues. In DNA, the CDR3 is TGCGCCAGCAGCTCCCTGGGCGGGGAAGAGACCCAGTACTTC. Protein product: CASSSLGGEETQYF.

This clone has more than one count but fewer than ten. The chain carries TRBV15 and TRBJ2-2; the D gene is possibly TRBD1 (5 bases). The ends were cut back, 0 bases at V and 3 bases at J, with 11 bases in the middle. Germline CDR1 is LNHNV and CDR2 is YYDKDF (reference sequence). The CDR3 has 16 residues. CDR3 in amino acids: CATSRDDRRDTGELFF. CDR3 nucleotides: TGTGCCACCAGCAGAGATGACAGACGGGACACCGGGGAGCTGTTTTTT.

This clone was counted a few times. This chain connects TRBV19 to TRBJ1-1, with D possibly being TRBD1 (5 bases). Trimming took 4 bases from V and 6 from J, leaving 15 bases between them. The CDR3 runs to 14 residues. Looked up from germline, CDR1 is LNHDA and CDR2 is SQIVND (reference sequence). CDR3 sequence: CASSKDRGRAEAFF. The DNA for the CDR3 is TGTGCCAGTAGTAAGGATCGGGGGAGGGCTGAAGCTTTCTTT.

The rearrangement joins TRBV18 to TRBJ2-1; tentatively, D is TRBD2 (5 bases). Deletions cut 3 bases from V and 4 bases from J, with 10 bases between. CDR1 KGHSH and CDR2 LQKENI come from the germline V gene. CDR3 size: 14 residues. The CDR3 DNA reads TGTGCCAGCTCACCGGTCGGGAATTACAATGAGCAGTTCTTC. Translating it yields CASSPVGNYNEQFF. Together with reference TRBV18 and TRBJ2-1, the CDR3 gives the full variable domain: NAGVMQNPRHLVRRRGQEARLRCSPMKGHSHVYWYRQLPEEGLKFMVYLQKENIIDESGMPKERFSAEFPKEGPSILRIQQVVRGDSAAYFCASSPVGNYNEQFFGPGTRLTVL.

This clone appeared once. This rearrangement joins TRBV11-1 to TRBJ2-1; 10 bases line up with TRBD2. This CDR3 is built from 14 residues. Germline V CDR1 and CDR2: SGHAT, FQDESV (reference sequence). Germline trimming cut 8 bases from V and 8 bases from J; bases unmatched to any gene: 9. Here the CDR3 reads CASAQASGRDEQFF. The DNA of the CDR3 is TGTGCCAGCGCCCAAGCAAGCGGGAGGGATGAGCAGTTCTTC.